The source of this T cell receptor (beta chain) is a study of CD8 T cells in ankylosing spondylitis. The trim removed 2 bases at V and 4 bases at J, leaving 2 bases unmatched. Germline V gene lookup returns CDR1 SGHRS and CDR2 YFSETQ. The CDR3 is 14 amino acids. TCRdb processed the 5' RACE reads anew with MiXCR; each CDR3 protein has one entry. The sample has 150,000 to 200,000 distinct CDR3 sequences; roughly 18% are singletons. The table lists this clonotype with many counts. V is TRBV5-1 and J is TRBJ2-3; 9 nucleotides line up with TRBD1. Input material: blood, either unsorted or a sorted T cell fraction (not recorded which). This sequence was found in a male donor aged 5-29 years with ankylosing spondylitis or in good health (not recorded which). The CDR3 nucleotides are TGCGCCAGCAGCTTACAGGGGGCCGCAGATACGCAGTATTTT. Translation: CASSLQGAADTQYF. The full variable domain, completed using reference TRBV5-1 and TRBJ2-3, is KAGVTQTPRYLIKTRGQQVTLSCSPISGHRSVSWYQQTPGQGLQFLFEYFSETQRNKGNFPGRFSGRQFSNSRSEMNVSTLELGDSALYLCASSLQGAADTQYFGPGTRLTVL.